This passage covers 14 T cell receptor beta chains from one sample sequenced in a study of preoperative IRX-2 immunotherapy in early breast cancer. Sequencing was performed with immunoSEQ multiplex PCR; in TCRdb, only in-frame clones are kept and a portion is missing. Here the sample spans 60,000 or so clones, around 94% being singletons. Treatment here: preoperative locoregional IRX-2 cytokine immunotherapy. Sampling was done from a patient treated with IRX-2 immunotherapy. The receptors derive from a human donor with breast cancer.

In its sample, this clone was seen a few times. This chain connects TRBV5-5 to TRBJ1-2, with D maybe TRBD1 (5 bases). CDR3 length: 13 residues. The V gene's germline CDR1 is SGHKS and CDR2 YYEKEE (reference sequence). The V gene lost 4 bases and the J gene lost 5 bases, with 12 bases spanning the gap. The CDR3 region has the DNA TGTGCCAGCAGCAGTCCAGGGAGATATGGCTACACCTTC. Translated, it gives CASSSPGRYGYTF.

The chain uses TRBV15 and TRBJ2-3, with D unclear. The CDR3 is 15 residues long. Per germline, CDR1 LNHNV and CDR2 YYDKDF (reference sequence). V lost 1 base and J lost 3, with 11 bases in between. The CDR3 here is CATSRALHPTDTQYF. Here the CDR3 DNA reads TGTGCCACCAGCAGAGCACTCCATCCAACAGATACGCAGTATTTT.

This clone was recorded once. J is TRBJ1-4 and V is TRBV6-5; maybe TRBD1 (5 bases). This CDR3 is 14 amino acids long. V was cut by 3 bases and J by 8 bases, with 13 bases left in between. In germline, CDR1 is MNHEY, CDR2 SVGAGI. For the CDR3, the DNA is TGTGCCAGCAGTTATAATAGGGGAGACGAAAAACTGTTTTTT. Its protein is CASSYNRGDEKLFF.

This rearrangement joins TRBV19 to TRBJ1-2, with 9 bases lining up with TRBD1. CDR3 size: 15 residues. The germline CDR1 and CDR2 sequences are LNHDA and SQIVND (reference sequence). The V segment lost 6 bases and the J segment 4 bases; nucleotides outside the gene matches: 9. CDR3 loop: CASSSAGQGVYGYTF. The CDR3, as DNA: TGTGCCAGTAGCAGTGCGGGACAGGGCGTCTATGGCTACACCTTC.

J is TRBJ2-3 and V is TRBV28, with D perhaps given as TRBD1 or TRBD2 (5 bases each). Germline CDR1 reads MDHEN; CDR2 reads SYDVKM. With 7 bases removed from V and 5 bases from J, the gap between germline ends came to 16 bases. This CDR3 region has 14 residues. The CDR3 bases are TGTGCCAGCACCCTCCGGGGCCTTGGAGATACGCAGTATTTT. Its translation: CASTLRGLGDTQYF.

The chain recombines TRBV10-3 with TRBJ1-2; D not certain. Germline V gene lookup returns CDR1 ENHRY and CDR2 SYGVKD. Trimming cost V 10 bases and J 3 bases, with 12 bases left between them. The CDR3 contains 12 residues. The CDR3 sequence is CASLTPDYGYTF. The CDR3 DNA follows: TGTGCCAGCCTGACACCCGACTATGGCTACACCTTC.

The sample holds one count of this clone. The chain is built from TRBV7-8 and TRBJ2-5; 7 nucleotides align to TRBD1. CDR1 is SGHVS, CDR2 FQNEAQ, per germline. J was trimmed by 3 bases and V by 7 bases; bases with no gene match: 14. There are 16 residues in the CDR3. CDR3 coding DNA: TGTGCCAGCACCCCTGGCCTAGGGACAGTCGAAGAGACCCAGTACTTC. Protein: CASTPGLGTVEETQYF.

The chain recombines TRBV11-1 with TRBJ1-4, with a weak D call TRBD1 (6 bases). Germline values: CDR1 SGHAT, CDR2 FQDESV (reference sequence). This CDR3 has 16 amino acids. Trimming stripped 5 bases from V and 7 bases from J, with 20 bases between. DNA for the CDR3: TGTGCCAGCAGCGACCTTCACAGGGAGGGAGGTGAAAAACTGTTTTTT. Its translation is CASSDLHREGGEKLFF.

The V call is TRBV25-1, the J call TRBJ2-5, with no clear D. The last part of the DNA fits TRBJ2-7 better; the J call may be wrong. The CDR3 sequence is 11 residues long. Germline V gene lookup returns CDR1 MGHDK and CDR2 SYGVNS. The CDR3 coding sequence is TGTGCCAGCAGTGAAGTCTACGAGCAGTACTTC. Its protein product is CASSEVYEQYF.

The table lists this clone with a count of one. The CDR3: CASSFTSGTKNIQYF. CDR3 bases: TGTGCCAGCAGTTTCACTAGCGGAACCAAAAACATTCAGTACTTC. The chain has TRBV6-5 and TRBJ2-4; 8 bases match TRBD2. This CDR3 comprises 15 residues. V gave up 4 bases and J gave up 2 bases; unmatched junction bases: 4. The germline CDR1 and CDR2 sequences are MNHEY and SVGAGI.

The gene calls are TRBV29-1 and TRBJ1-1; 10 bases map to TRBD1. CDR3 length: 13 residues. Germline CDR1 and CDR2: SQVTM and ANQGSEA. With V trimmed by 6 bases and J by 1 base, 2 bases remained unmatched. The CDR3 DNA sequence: TGCAGCGTGGACAGGGGGGGGAACACTGAAGCTTTCTTT. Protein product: CSVDRGGNTEAFF.

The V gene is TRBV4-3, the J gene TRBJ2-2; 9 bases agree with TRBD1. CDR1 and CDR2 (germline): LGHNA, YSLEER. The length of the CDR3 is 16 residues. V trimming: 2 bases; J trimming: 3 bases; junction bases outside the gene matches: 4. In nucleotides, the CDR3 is TGCGCCAGCAGCCAACTACAGGGGGCGGACACCGGGGAGCTGTTTTTT. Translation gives CASSQLQGADTGELFF.

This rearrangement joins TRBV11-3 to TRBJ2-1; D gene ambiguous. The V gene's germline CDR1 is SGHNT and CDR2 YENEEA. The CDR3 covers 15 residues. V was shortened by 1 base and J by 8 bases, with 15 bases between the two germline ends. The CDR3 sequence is CASSLGLGGGDEQFF. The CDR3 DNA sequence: TGTGCCAGCAGCTTAGGGTTAGGCGGTGGTGATGAGCAGTTCTTC.

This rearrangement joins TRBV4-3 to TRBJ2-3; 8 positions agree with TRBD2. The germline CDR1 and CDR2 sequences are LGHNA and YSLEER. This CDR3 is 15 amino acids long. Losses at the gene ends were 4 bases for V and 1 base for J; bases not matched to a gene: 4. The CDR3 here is CASSPREGGTDTQYF. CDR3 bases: TGCGCCAGCAGCCCACGGGAGGGGGGCACAGATACGCAGTATTTT.